The clone carrying this T cell receptor beta chain was recorded many times. The antigen is undetermined. MiXCR, applied by TCRdb to the reads, yields one record per CDR3 protein. The repertoire holds approximately 110,000 distinct CDR3 sequences, with roughly 30% as singletons. Germline V gene lookup returns CDR1 SEHNR and CDR2 FQNEAQ (reference sequence). This CDR3 region has 11 residues. The germline V and J ends were trimmed by 5 bases and 4 bases, with 2 bases remaining between them. The record originates from a study of T cell repertoires in cytomegalovirus infection. Study overall: It was the public TCR beta signatures that indicated both CMV infection and matching HLA type.

Regarding the study as a whole: Summed frequency of shared TCR beta families picked out CMV carriers who also had the relevant HLA. The ex vivo response was dominated by HLA-C-restricted CMV-specific TCR beta clonotypes.

The V call is TRBV7-9, the J call TRBJ1-4; D gene uncertain. The sample consisted of CD8+ T cells from cultured PBMCs, taken from culture after CMV antigen stimulation. The TCR sequence derives from a human donor in good health (CMV status not recorded). Some clones in this sample may be carry-over from other donors' samples. CDR3 loop: CASSVNEKLFF. CDR3 nucleotide sequence: TGTGCCAGCAGCGTTAATGAAAAACTGTTTTTT.